This T cell receptor beta chain was identified in a study of shared clonotypes between healthy human individuals. Points from the study as a whole: Sequencing depth was predicted to influence how clonotypes are shared among donors. The study sampled only blood, and tissue repertoires likely differ. Generation probabilities of non-shared clonotypes were lower (relative to those shared by all four donors). Since donors were few, the genetic and exposure-history diversity represented was limited.

Clones were read by immunoSEQ multiplex PCR, and TCRdb kept only the in-frame ones, dropping some. The table has about 1 million clones, 65% to 75% seen once; the top ten hold around 1.5%. As concerns this clone: Its target is unknown.

The germline V gene encodes CDR1 SGHRS and CDR2 YFSETQ. V lost 6 bases and J lost 4; bases outside the gene matches: 5. This CDR3 comprises 13 residues. This rearrangement joins TRBV5-1 to TRBJ1-2; 8 bases agree with TRBD1. The sample comprised memory CD4+ T cells sorted from blood. Regarding subset: CD45RA-negative fraction. This TCR came from a man aged 18 to 35 in good health. The CDR3 DNA reads TGCGCCAGCAACCCTGGACAGGGCTATGGCTACACCTTC. It specifies CASNPGQGYGYTF.